The entry below gives a single T cell receptor (beta chain) sequence along with its context. Its target antigen remains unknown. The sample holds no much larger clone one base away, and base qualities are not on file. These data originate in a study of blood T cells in healthy people across ages (dated by TCRdb to 2013 to 2016). With regard to the full study: In model experiments, roughly one uniquely barcoded TCR beta cDNA molecule per two T cells was captured by template switching. The donors were divided into four age groups: young (average around 16 years), middle-aged (under 40), aged (approximately 59) and long-lived (nearly 85). Using the same blood draw, the study looked at two additional independent replicas of 1 million unique cDNA reads for two donors, one aged 18 to 30 and the other aged 80 or older. The study measured age-related changes in TCR beta repertoire diversity using deep sequencing normalized with unique cDNA molecular identifiers. To avoid experimental bias, donors of different ages were randomly spread across the sequencing lanes. Overall study outcomes, separate from this receptor: As age increased, observed TCR beta diversity per million T cells dropped in a roughly linear way, and a significant reduction was already evident by age 40. Observed TCR beta diversity correlated strongly with the percentage of naive T cells measured by flow cytometry. Compared with the aged group, the long-lived group had more naive CD4+ T cells, fewer expanded clones and increased TCR diversity, suggesting age selection. Because profiling used bulk unsorted PBMCs, naive and antigen-experienced compartments could not be compared conclusively. Estimates of total diversity from one million sequenced T cells were regarded as lower bounds and underestimates. The CMV infection status of donors was not known, potentially confounding age-related changes in expanded clonotypes.

The CDR3 numbers 11 residues from cysteine through phenylalanine. CDR3 DNA only is kept here, 33 bases in frame from base 1. V loses 0 bases, J loses 13 bases, and the germline ends lie 9 bases apart. The germline V gene (reference sequence) gives CDR1 as DFQATT and CDR2 as SNEGSKA. Library creation used 5' RACE. Instrument used: Illumina HiSeq 2500. A second about 6 to 11 cycle PCR used a sample-barcoded 5' primer and a J-beta primer mix. A unique molecular identifier was introduced onto each TCR beta cDNA molecule by a template-switch 5' adaptor carrying 12 random nucleotides. Each sample yielded at least 2.5 million CDR3-containing paired-end reads. First-strand cDNA was synthesized from all RNA with the Mint cDNA synthesis kit, primed by a TRBC-specific oligonucleotide. Following uracil-DNA glycosylase treatment, a first 18-cycle PCR with universal primers M1SS and BC2_uni_R was performed on all cDNA. The study's processing was this. Normalization of each sample was performed by random selection of 1 million high-quality reads, each carrying a distinct molecular identifier. Reads with shared molecular identifiers were discarded instead of being binned into consensus sequences. MiTCR, set to a Q25 quality threshold and the strictest error-elimination algorithm, was used for CDR3 identification, clonotype clustering and error correction. A nonparametric unseen species model using Euler transformation provided a lower-bound estimate of total TCR beta diversity. Starting from the raw public reads, TCRdb applied fastp trimming at Q25, assembled clones with MiXCR and retained in-frame beta chains. Rows with a matching CDR3 protein are joined into one entry that keeps the most common DNA and genes. V and J calls and clone size were set by TCRdb, not the authors. For this sample the table gives hundreds of thousands of distinct CDR3 sequences, of which about half were detected only once. The top ten hold over 40% of the sample.

The 39 donors, aged about 6 to 100 years, were systemically healthy Caucasian individuals from Russia. Each donor gave approximately 9.3 milliliters of peripheral blood, collected into EDTA-treated Vacutainer tubes. Ficoll-Paque density-gradient centrifugation was used to isolate PBMCs, with at least 6.5 million per sample. Trizol reagent was used to extract total RNA from the PBMCs, yielding at least 6 micrograms per sample. The percentages of naive CD45RAhigh/CD27high T cells were determined by flow cytometry on a PBMC aliquot from every donor. Recombination connected TRBV20-1 to TRBJ1-4, with TRBD1 tentatively as D gene (5 bases match). This TCR came from a man between 60 and 75 years old in good health. The sample taken for sequencing was blood. The CDR3 protein: CSARDQGGLFF. The DNA reads as follows: TGCAGTGCTAGAGATCAGGGAGGACTGTTTTTT.